One sample yielded the 10 T cell receptor beta chains listed below, sequenced in a study of T cells after yellow fever vaccination. TCRdb re-derived calls from the 5' RACE reads in MiXCR, one entry per CDR3 protein. Among over 150,000 distinct CDR3 sequences, about 7% were seen once, and the ten largest hold under 3%. The sample in question was CD4+ T cells sorted from PBMCs, obtained 5 to 6 days after the first yellow fever vaccination. These receptor sequences come from a man between 18 and 29 years old who received the YFV17D yellow fever vaccine.

This clonotype was counted between two and nine times. The chain links TRBV7-2 to TRBJ2-3; D is perhaps TRBD1 (6 bases). The CDR3 contains 14 residues. V shed 3 bases and J shed 9 bases, with 16 bases lying between them. Germline CDR1 and CDR2: SGHTA and FQGNSA. CDR3: CASSLDSGVGTQYF. The CDR3 nucleotides are TGTGCCAGCAGCTTGGACAGCGGTGTAGGGACGCAGTATTTT.

To note about this clonotype: A much bigger clone sits one base away, suggesting this may be a read error. The CDR3 bases are TGTGCCATCCTGGACAGGGCAGAGAGGTGGTCCGAGCAGTACTTC. Translating gives CAILDRAERWSEQYF. The genes are TRBV10-3 and TRBJ2-7; 8 bases map to TRBD1. The CDR3 spans 15 residues. CDR1 and CDR2 (germline): ENHRY, SYGVKD. V dropped 8 bases and J dropped 6; count of bases not matched to a gene: 15.

This clonotype was detected ten times or more. The rearrangement joins TRBV20-1 to TRBJ1-1; possible D gene TRBD1, 5 bases. In germline, CDR1 is DFQATT, CDR2 SNEGSKA (reference sequence). Trimming cost V 5 bases and J 0 bases, with 13 bases left between them. This CDR3 is 14 amino acids long. This CDR3 is CSAAAGTLNTEAFF. The CDR3 bases are TGCAGTGCTGCCGCCGGGACCCTGAACACTGAAGCTTTCTTT.

Only a few counts were recorded for this clonotype. The chain joins TRBV7-2 to TRBJ1-2; 8 bases are shared with TRBD1. The CDR3 length is 17 residues. The V and J ends lost 0 bases and 5 bases, in that order; junction bases with no gene match: 11. The V gene's germline CDR1 is SGHTA and CDR2 FQGNSA. The DNA for the CDR3 is TGTGCCAGCAGCTTAGCCAGGGGACAGGATATAGGGTATGGCTACACCTTC. This codes for CASSLARGQDIGYGYTF. Together with reference TRBV7-2 and TRBJ1-2, the CDR3 gives the full variable domain: GAGVSQSPSNKVTEKGKDVELRCDPISGHTALYWYRQSLGQGLEFLIYFQGNSAPDKSGLPSDRFSAERTGGSVSTLTIQRTQQEDSAVYLCASSLARGQDIGYGYTFGSGTRLTVV.

Ten or more counts support this clonotype. The rearrangement uses TRBV20-1 and TRBJ1-4; D remains unclear. The CDR3 consists of 14 residues. V shed 4 bases and J shed 0 bases, with 9 bases lying between them. Germline CDR1 DFQATT, CDR2 SNEGSKA (reference sequence). CDR3 coding DNA: TGCAGTGCTACCCCGGCATCAACTAATGAAAAACTGTTTTTT. This translates into CSATPASTNEKLFF.

This clonotype was detected many times. This chain joins TRBV20-1 and TRBJ2-5; a weak D match, TRBD2 (5 bases). V was shortened by 4 bases and J by 5 bases, with 11 bases between the two germline ends. The CDR3 spans 12 residues. From germline, CDR1 is DFQATT and CDR2 SNEGSKA (reference sequence). The CDR3 DNA follows: TGCAGTGCTACTGACTGGAGGGAGACCCAGTACTTC. Translated: CSATDWRETQYF.

This clonotype was picked up many times. The chain combines TRBV5-1 with TRBJ1-1, with TRBD1 matching over 7 bases. Trimming cost V 3 bases and J 4 bases; bases outside gene matches: 6. The CDR3 consists of 14 residues. In germline, CDR1 is SGHRS, CDR2 YFSETQ. The CDR3 nucleotides are TGCGCCAGCAGCTCAGACAGGGTGGGCACTGAAGCTTTCTTT. Protein sequence: CASSSDRVGTEAFF.

This clonotype came up many times. The gene calls are TRBV10-3 and TRBJ2-7; D is perhaps TRBD2 (7 bases). CDR3 size: 11 residues. Germline loops: CDR1 ENHRY, CDR2 SYGVKD. Trimming took off 10 bases at V and 6 bases at J, with 13 bases between the two ends. CDR3 protein: CATREGVEQYV. CDR3 bases: TGTGCCACGAGGGAGGGGGTCGAGCAGTACGTC.

At least ten counts were recorded for this clonotype. The rearrangement links TRBV4-1 to TRBJ1-5, with unresolved D. The germline V and J ends were trimmed by 5 bases and 5 bases, with 10 bases remaining between them. The germline V gene encodes CDR1 MGHRA and CDR2 YSYEKL. The CDR3 sequence is 13 residues long. CDR3 in DNA: TGCGCCAGCAGCTCCCGGGGAGATCAGCCCCAGCATTTT. Amino acids: CASSSRGDQPQHF.

This clonotype was picked up many times. The V and J genes are TRBV3-1 and TRBJ2-1; TRBD2 is a possible D gene (7 bases). The CDR3 sequence is 16 residues long. Germline CDR1 LGHDT, CDR2 YNNKEL (reference sequence). Trimming stripped 1 base from V and 7 bases from J, with 17 bases between. The CDR3 DNA follows: TGTGCCAGCAGCCAAGGGGGCGGGGGCGTTCGGAATGAGCAGTTCTTC. It translates to CASSQGGGGVRNEQFF.